The T cell receptor beta chain under discussion was sequenced for a study of blood T cell repertoires in COVID-19. Clones were read by immunoSEQ multiplex PCR, and TCRdb kept only the in-frame ones, dropping some. Here the sample spans over 60,000 clones, roughly 82% being singletons. This clone was seen a few times. The CDR3 length is 14 residues. Deletions cut 5 bases from V and 2 bases from J, with 11 bases between. Germline loops: CDR1 LNHDA, CDR2 SQIVND (reference sequence). This receptor was taken from a human donor in a cohort sampled during active COVID-19. The sample was peripheral blood. The rearrangement joins TRBV19 to TRBJ2-3; perhaps TRBD1 as D (6 bases). CDR3: CASSLQGYTDTQYF. Written as DNA, the CDR3 is TGTGCCAGTAGTCTACAGGGATACACAGATACGCAGTATTTT. Variable domain in full (rest from reference TRBV19 and TRBJ2-3): DGGITQSPKYLFRKEGQNVTLSCEQNLNHDAMYWYRQDPGQGLRLIYYSQIVNDFQKGDIAEGYSVSREKKESFPLTVTSAQKNPTAFYLCASSLQGYTDTQYFGPGTRLTVL.